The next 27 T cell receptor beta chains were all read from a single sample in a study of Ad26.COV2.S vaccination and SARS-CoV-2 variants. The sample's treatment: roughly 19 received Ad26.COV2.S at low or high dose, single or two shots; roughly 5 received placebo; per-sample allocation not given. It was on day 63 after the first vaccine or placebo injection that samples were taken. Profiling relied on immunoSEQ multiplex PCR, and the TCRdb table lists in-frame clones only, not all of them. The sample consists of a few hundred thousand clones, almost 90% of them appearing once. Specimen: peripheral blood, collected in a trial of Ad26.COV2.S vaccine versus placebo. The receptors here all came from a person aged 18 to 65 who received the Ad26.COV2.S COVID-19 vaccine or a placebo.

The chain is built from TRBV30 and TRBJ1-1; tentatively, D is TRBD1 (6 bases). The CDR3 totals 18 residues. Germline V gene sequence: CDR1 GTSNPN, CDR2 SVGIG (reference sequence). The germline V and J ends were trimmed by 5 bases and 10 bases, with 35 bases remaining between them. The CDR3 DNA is TGTGCCTGGCTGCCCTGGGGGGGCATTGGTATACAAGGTGGCGGAGCTTTCTTT. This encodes CAWLPWGGIGIQGGGAFF.

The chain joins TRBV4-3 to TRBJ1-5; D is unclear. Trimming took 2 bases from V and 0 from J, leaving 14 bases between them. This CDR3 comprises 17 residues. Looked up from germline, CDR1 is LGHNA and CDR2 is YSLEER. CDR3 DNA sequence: TGCGCCAGCAGCCAATGGTACCCGATGGATAGCAATCAGCCCCAGCATTTT. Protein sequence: CASSQWYPMDSNQPQHF.

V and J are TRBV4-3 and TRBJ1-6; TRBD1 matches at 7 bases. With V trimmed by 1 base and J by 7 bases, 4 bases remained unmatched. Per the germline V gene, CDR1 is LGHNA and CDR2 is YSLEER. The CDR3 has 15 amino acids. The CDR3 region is CASSQVRQGNSPLHF. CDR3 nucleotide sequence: TGCGCCAGCAGCCAAGTTAGACAGGGAAATTCACCCCTCCACTTT.

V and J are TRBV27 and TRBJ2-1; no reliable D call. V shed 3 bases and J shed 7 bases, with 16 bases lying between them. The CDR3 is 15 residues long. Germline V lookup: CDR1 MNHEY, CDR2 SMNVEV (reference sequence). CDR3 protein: CASSLAQTSPNEQFF. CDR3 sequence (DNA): TGTGCCAGCAGTTTGGCCCAGACATCGCCTAATGAGCAGTTCTTC.

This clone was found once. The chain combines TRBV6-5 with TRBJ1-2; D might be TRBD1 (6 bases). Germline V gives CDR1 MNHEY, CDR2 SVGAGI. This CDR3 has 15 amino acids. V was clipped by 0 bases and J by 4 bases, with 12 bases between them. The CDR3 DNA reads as TGTGCCAGCAGTTACTCGACAGGCCGGGGCTATGGCTACACCTTC. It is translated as CASSYSTGRGYGYTF.

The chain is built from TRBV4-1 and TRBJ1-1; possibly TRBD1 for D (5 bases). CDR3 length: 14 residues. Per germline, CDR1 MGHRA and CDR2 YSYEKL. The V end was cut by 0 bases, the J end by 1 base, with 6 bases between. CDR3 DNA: TGCGCCAGCAGCCAAGAGGGGGAGAACACTGAAGCTTTCTTT. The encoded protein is CASSQEGENTEAFF.

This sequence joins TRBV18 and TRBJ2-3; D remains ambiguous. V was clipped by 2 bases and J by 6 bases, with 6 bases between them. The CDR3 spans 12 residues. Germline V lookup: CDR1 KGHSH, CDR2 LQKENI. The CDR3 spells CASSPGSDTQYF. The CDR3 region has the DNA TGTGCCAGCTCACCAGGGTCCGATACGCAGTATTTT.

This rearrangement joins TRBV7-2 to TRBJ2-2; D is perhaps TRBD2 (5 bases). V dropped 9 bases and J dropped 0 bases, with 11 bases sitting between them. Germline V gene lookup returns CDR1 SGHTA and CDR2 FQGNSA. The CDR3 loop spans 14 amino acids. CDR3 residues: CASQSGTNTGELFF. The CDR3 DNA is TGTGCCAGTCAGTCCGGGACGAACACCGGGGAGCTGTTTTTT.

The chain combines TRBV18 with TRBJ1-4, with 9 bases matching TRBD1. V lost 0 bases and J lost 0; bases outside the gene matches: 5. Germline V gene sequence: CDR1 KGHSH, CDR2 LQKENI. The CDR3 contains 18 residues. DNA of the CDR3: TGTGCCAGCTCACCACCGGGACAGGGTGGTGCAACTAATGAAAAACTGTTTTTT. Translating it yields CASSPPGQGGATNEKLFF.

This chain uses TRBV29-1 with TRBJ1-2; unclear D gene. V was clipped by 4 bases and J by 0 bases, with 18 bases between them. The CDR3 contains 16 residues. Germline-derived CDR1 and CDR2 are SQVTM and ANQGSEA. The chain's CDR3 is CSVVPAKAGPNYGYTF. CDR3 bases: TGCAGCGTTGTCCCAGCGAAAGCCGGGCCTAACTATGGCTACACCTTC.

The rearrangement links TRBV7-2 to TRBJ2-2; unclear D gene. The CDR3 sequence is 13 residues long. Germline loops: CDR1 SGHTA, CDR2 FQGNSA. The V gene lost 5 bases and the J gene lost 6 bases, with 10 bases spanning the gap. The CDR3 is CASSPPFPGELFF. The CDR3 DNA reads TGTGCCAGCAGCCCGCCCTTCCCCGGGGAGCTGTTTTTT.

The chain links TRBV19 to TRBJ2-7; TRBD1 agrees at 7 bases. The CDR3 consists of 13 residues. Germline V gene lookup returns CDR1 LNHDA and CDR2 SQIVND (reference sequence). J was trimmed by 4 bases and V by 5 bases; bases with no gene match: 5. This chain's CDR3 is CASSVRDSYEQYF. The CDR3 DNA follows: TGTGCCAGTAGTGTCCGGGACAGTTACGAGCAGTACTTC.

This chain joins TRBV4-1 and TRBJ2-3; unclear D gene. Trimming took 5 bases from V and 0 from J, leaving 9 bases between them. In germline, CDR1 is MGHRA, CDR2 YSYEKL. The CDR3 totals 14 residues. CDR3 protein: CASSFLTSTDTQYF. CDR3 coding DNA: TGCGCCAGCAGCTTTCTTACTAGCACAGATACGCAGTATTTT.

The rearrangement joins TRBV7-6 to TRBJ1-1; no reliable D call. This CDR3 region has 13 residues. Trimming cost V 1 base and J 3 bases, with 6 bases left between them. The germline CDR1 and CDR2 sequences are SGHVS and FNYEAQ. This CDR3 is CASSLGFYTEAFF. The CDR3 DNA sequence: TGTGCCAGCAGCTTAGGGTTTTACACTGAAGCTTTCTTT.

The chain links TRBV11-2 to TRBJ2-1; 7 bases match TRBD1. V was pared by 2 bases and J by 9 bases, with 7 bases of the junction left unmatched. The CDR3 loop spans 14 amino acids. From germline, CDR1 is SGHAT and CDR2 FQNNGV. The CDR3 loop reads CASSLNRGGGEQFF. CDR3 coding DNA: TGTGCCAGCAGCTTAAACAGGGGTGGTGGTGAGCAGTTCTTC.

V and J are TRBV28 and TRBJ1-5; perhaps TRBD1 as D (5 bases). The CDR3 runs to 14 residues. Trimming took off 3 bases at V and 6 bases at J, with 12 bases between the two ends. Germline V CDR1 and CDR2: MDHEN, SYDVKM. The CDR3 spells CASSFPRGTQPQHF. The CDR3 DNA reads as TGTGCCAGCAGTTTCCCCCGAGGGACTCAGCCCCAGCATTTT.

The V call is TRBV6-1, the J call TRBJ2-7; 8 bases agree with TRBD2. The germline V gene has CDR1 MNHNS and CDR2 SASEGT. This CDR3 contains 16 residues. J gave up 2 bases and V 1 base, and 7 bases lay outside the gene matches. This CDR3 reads CASSEGPLTSAYEQYV. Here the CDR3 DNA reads TGTGCCAGCAGTGAAGGTCCTTTGACTAGCGCCTACGAGCAGTACGTC.

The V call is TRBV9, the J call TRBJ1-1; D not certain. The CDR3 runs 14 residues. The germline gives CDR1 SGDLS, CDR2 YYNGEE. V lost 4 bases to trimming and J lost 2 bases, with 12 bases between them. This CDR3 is CASSPAGRNTEAFF. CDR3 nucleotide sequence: TGTGCCAGCAGCCCCGCCGGGAGAAACACTGAAGCTTTCTTT.

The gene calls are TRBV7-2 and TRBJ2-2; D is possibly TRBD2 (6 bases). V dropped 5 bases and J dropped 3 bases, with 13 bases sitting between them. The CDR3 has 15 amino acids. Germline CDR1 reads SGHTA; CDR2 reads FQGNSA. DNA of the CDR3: TGTGCCAGCAGCCCGTGGCGGGGCTACACCGGGGAGCTGTTTTTT. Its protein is CASSPWRGYTGELFF.

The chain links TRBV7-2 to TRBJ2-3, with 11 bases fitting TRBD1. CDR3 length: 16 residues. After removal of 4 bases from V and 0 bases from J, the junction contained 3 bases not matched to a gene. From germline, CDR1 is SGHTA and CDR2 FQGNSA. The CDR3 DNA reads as TGTGCCAGCAGCTCCGGGACAGGGGGGAGCACAGATACGCAGTATTTT. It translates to CASSSGTGGSTDTQYF.

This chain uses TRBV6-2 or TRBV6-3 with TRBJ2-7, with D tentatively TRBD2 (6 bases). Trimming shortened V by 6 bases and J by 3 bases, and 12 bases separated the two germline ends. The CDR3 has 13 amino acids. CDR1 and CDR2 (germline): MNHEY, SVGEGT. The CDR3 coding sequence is TGTGCCAGCAGCCCGGACTACTTCTACGAGCAGTACGTC. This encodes CASSPDYFYEQYV.

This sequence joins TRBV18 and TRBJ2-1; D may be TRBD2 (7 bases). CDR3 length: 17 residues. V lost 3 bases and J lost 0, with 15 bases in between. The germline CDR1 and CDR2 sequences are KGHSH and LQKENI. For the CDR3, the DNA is TGTGCCAGCTCACCGTCGGGGGGCCAAGGCTCCTACAATGAGCAGTTCTTC. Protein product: CASSPSGGQGSYNEQFF. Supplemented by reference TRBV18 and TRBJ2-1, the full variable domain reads NAGVMQNPRHLVRRRGQEARLRCSPMKGHSHVYWYRQLPEEGLKFMVYLQKENIIDESGMPKERFSAEFPKEGPSILRIQQVVRGDSAAYFCASSPSGGQGSYNEQFFGPGTRLTVL.

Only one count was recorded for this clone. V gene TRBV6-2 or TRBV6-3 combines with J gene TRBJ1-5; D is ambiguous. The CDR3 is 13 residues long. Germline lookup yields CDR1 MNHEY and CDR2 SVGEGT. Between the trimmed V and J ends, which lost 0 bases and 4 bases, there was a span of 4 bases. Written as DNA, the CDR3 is TGTGCCAGCAGTTACTCGGAAAATCAGCCCCAGCATTTT. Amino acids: CASSYSENQPQHF.

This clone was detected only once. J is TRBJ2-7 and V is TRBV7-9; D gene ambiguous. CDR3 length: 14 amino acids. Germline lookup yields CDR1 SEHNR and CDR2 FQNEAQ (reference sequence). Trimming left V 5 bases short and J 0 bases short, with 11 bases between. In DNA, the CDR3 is TGTGCCAGCAGCCCCTCCAGCGACTCCTACGAGCAGTACTTC. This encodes CASSPSSDSYEQYF.

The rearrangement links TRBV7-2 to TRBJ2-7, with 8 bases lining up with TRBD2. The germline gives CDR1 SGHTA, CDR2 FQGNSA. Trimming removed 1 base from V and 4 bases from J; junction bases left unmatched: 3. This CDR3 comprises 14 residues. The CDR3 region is CASSLGLAGYEQYV. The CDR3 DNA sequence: TGTGCCAGCAGCTTAGGCCTAGCGGGTTACGAGCAGTACGTC.

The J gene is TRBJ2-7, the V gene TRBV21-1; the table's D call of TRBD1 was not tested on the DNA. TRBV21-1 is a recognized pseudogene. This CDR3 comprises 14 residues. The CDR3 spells CASQAQRGSREQYV. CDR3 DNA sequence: TGTGCCAGCCAAGCCCAGAGGGGGTCCCGCGAGCAGTACGTC.

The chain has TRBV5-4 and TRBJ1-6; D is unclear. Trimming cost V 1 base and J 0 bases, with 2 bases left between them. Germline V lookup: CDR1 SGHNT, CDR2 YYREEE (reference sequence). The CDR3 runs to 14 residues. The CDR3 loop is CASSLNSYNSPLHF. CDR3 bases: TGTGCCAGCAGCTTGAACTCCTATAATTCACCCCTCCACTTT.